This is a list of T cell receptor beta chains from one sample in a study of a mutant IDH1 vaccine in newly diagnosed glioma. No antigen has been identified for these receptors. TCRdb's table, derived via immunoSEQ multiplex PCR, lists solely in-frame clones and lacks some. The data show around 69,000 clones, with around 90% seen just once and 1.5% to 2.5% held by the top ten. Source: PBMCs, taken from a glioma patient whose treatment included an IDH1 peptide vaccine. Every receptor here comes from a man aged 25-40 years with glioma. CDR3s include the opening cysteine and the closing phenylalanine or tryptophan. The D gene is left open where the match is weak. Clone size is shown for a subset of rows, as once, few, many or a class of expanded clone.

TRBD1	TRBV5-4	TRBJ1-2	NA	TGTGCCAGCAGCGGAGGACAGGTCTATGGCTACACCTTC	CASSGGQVYGYTF
TRBD2	TRBV7-3	TRBJ2-2	NA	TGTGCCAGCGGGGGAGGAGCGGGGTCCCCTCGTGGCGGGGAGCTGTTTTTT	CASGGGAGSPRGGELFF
TRBD1	TRBV6-1	TRBJ1-4	NA	TGTGCCAGCAGTGGACAGGGTAATGAAAAACTGTTTTTT	CASSGQGNEKLFF
NA	TRBV5-1	TRBJ2-3	NA	TGCGCCAGCAGCTTGGTCGGGACCGTTGAAGATTCGCAGTATTTT	CASSLVGTVEDSQYF
TRBD1	TRBV4-1	TRBJ1-6	NA	TGCGCCAGCAGCCAGAACCCGGGACAGCCCAATTCACCCCTCCACTTT	CASSQNPGQPNSPLHF
TRBD2	TRBV5-1	TRBJ2-7	NA	TGCGCCAGCAGCTTGGGCGGGAGTGACTCCTACGAGCAGTACTTC	CASSLGGSDSYEQYF
TRBD1	TRBV5-6	TRBJ2-5	NA	TGTGCCAGCAGCTTGTGGGGGACAGCCCAAGAGACCCAGTACTTC	CASSLWGTAQETQYF
NA	TRBV19	TRBJ1-6	once	TGTGCCAGTAGTCTCGGAAATTCACCCCTCCACTTT	CASSLGNSPLHF
TRBD1	TRBV7-9	TRBJ1-2	NA	TGTGCCAGCAGCTTAAGACAGGGGGAAGGCTACACCTTC	CASSLRQGEGYTF
TRBD2	TRBV19	TRBJ2-3	NA	TGTGCCAGTAATCCTTTTGGGGGGGGCACAGATACGCAGTATTTT	CASNPFGGGTDTQYF
NA	TRBV7-9	TRBJ2-2	NA	TGTGCCAGCAGCTTAGTGTCAAACACCGGGGAGCTGTTTTTT	CASSLVSNTGELFF
TRBD1	TRBV6-1	TRBJ1-4	NA	TGTGCCAGCAGTGGAGGGGGCAGTGCTGTACGTCTGTTTTTT	CASSGGGSAVRLFF
NA	TRBV2	TRBJ2-7	once	TGTGCCAGCAGTGAAGGAAACGGTGCCACCTACGAGCAGTACTTC	CASSEGNGATYEQYF
NA	TRBV27	TRBJ1-1	NA	TGTGCCAGCGTGGGACGGGGGGGGATTTTGGCTTTCTTT	CASVGRGGILAFF
TRBD2	TRBV11-3	TRBJ2-1	NA	TGTGCCAGCAGCACCGGACTAGCGGCATTGAATGAGCAGTTCTTC	CASSTGLAALNEQFF
NA	TRBV9	TRBJ2-3	NA	TGTGCCAGCAGCGAGGGGTCGAGCACAGATACGCAGTATTTT	CASSEGSSTDTQYF
NA	TRBV28	TRBJ2-3	few	TGTGCCAGCAGTTTTTCGGGGGCAGATACGCAGTATTTT	CASSFSGADTQYF
NA	TRBV14	TRBJ2-5	NA	TGTGCCAGCAGCCAAGTTAGGGAGACCCAGTACTTC	CASSQVRETQYF
TRBD1	TRBV18	TRBJ2-1	NA	TGTGCCAGCTCACAGGGGGCTGAGAACAATGAGCAGTTCTTC	CASSQGAENNEQFF
NA	TRBV10-3	TRBJ2-7	NA	TGTGCCATCAGTGAGGGGGCCACCTACGAGCAGTACTTC	CAISEGATYEQYF
NA	TRBV15	TRBJ1-1	NA	TGTGCCACCAGCAGAGGCACAGGGAACACTGAAGCTTTCTTT	CATSRGTGNTEAFF
NA	TRBV6-6	TRBJ1-2	NA	TGTGCCAGCAGTTACTCACAGACTGACCAAAGCTATGGCTACACCTTC	CASSYSQTDQSYGYTF
NA	TRBV28	TRBJ1-1	NA	TGTGCCAGCAGTTTATGGAGATACACTGAAGCTTTCTTT	CASSLWRYTEAFF
NA	TRBV2	TRBJ2-2	NA	TGTGCCAGCAAGCCAGGGTCGAACACCGGGGAGCTGTTTTTT	CASKPGSNTGELFF
TRBD1	TRBV7-9	TRBJ1-2	NA	TGTGCCAGCAGCTTAGGGACAGGGCGTGGCACCTTC	CASSLGTGRGTF
NA	TRBV28	TRBJ2-6	NA	TGTGCCAGCAAGCGGGCAGGTCCCTCTGGGGCCAACGTCCTGACTTTC	CASKRAGPSGANVLTF
NA	TRBV2	TRBJ2-2	NA	TGTGCCAGCGACTGGGGGGCCGGGGAGCTGTTTTTT	CASDWGAGELFF
NA	TRBV19	TRBJ1-6	NA	TGTGCCAGTAGTTCAAAGGGGAAAAGGAATTCACCCCTCCACTTT	CASSSKGKRNSPLHF
TRBD2	TRBV10-1	TRBJ2-7	NA	TGCGCCAGCAGTGAAAGCGGGACCTACGAGCAGTACTTC	CASSESGTYEQYF
NA	TRBV11-2	TRBJ2-1	NA	TGTGCCAGCAGCCCACGTCGGTGGGGAAAGTTATACAATGAGCAGTTCTTC	CASSPRRWGKLYNEQFF
NA	TRBV20-1	TRBJ1-1	NA	TGCAGTGCTAGAATCTCAGCTGAAGCTTTCTTT	CSARISAEAFF
NA	TRBV2	TRBJ1-4	NA	TGTGCCAGCAGTCCGGCCCGTAGGGATGAAAAACTGTTTTTT	CASSPARRDEKLFF
TRBD1	TRBV30	TRBJ1-2	NA	TGTGCCTGGATTCTACAGGGGAGCCCTTATGGCTACACCTTC	CAWILQGSPYGYTF
TRBD2	TRBV4-3	TRBJ2-3	few	TGCGCCAGCAGCGTTCGCGGGGGGGACACAGATACGCAGTATTTT	CASSVRGGDTDTQYF
TRBD1	TRBV5-4	TRBJ2-3	NA	TGTGCCAGCAGCTTGGACGGAAGGACAGGGATGACCGTGGGGTATTTT	CASSLDGRTGMTVGYF
TRBD1	TRBV18	TRBJ2-5	NA	TGTGCCAGCAGTCAGACCCTCGGGACAGGGGAAGAGACCCAGTACTTC	CASSQTLGTGEETQYF
NA	TRBV19	TRBJ1-2	few	TGTGCCAGCAATGCACGCCGGGCTAACTATGGCTACACCTTC	CASNARRANYGYTF
NA	TRBV7-2	TRBJ2-5	NA	TGTGCCAGCAGCGTAATACAGGACAAAGAGACCCAGTACTTC	CASSVIQDKETQYF
NA	TRBV27	TRBJ2-5	NA	TGTGCCAGCAGTTTCCGGGATCAAGAGACCCAGTACTTC	CASSFRDQETQYF
TRBD2	TRBV7-2	TRBJ2-2	NA	TGTGCCAGCAGCCCGAGGACTAGCGTGAGCACCGGGGAGCTGTTTTTT	CASSPRTSVSTGELFF
NA	TRBV19	TRBJ2-1	NA	TGTGCCAGTAGTATAGATCACCTGATGGGGTCCTACAATGAGCAGTTCTTC	CASSIDHLMGSYNEQFF
NA	TRBV5-1	TRBJ1-2	NA	TGCGCCAGCAGTCATCCCACAGGGACTGGCTACACCTTC	CASSHPTGTGYTF
TRBD2	TRBV28	TRBJ2-1	NA	TGTGCCAGCAGACCCGGACTAGCGGGAGTGGGTGAGCAGTTCTTC	CASRPGLAGVGEQFF
NA	TRBV15	TRBJ1-3	NA	TGTGCCACCAGCAGAGATTGGGGAGGCGAAGGAAACACCATATATTTT	CATSRDWGGEGNTIYF
NA	TRBV4-2	TRBJ1-1	NA	TGTGCCAGCAGCCAAACGAGGATGGGGGCTTTCTTT	CASSQTRMGAFF
NA	TRBV10-3	TRBJ1-2	once	TGTGCCATCAGTGAGTCGACCGCTCGAGGTGGCTACACCTTC	CAISESTARGGYTF
TRBD2	TRBV5-4	TRBJ2-3	NA	TGTGCCAGCAGCTTGGGACTAGCGGGGGCCGGGGGAGATACGCAGTATTTT	CASSLGLAGAGGDTQYF
NA	TRBV28	TRBJ2-3	NA	TGTGCCAGCAGAGCCACAGATACGCAGTATTTT	CASRATDTQYF
NA	TRBV7-9	TRBJ1-4	NA	TGTGCCAGCAGCCCGTTTTCGTTGGGAACTAATGAAAAACTGTTTTTT	CASSPFSLGTNEKLFF
NA	TRBV7-9	TRBJ1-2	few	TGTGCCAGCAGTTCTAGGAGGGGTGGCTACACCTTC	CASSSRRGGYTF
NA	TRBV6-5	TRBJ2-2	few	TGTGCCAGCAGTCCCGAGGGGGGAATCACCGGGGAGCTGTTTTTT	CASSPEGGITGELFF
NA	TRBV19	TRBJ1-2	NA	TGTGCCAGTAGTATTACTTGGACTTCCCCCAGCGAGGGCTACACCTTC	CASSITWTSPSEGYTF
NA	TRBV27	TRBJ1-1	few	TGTGCCAGCAGTTTCGAGGGTTCTGAAGCTTTCTTT	CASSFEGSEAFF